This is a list of T cell receptor beta chains from one sample in a study of blood T cells in healthy people across ages. TCRdb ran MiXCR on the 5' RACE reads and lists one entry per CDR3 protein. Among 450,000 to 600,000 distinct CDR3 sequences listed, about a quarter were seen once. The sample was also reused in another study, on T cells of mothers and their children.

Source material: blood. The receptors were sampled from a boy aged 2 to 10 in good health. CDR3s include the opening cysteine and the closing phenylalanine or tryptophan. A D gene is named only where the DNA matches it firmly.

j_gene,d_gene,v_gene,CDR3aa
TRBJ1-1,NA,TRBV2,CASPNRDEAFF
TRBJ2-1,TRBD2,TRBV11-2,CASSLAGLAEPPPYNEQFF
TRBJ2-1,NA,TRBV12-3/TRBV12-4,CASRPLGRSMYNEQFF
TRBJ2-3,TRBD1,TRBV7-9,CASSTHRGLEEGRKKDTQYF
TRBJ2-1,TRBD2,TRBV20-1,CSASASGKTEQFF
TRBJ1-2,NA,TRBV5-4,CASSSGEVPRGGYTF
TRBJ2-3,NA,TRBV6-2/TRBV6-3,CASSYSGGDTDTQYF
TRBJ1-4,NA,TRBV14,CASSQALGTQNEKLFF
TRBJ2-7,NA,TRBV12-3/TRBV12-4,CASSLGAIREQYF
TRBJ2-3,TRBD2,TRBV19,CASSTVGTSGTDTQYF
TRBJ2-7,TRBD2,TRBV18,CASSPRLAGGGEQYF
TRBJ2-5,TRBD1,TRBV15,CATSPGQGIGRETQYF
TRBJ1-5,NA,TRBV7-2,CASSQAGDQPQHF
TRBJ1-2,NA,TRBV7-2,CASSPVKGPGYTF
TRBJ2-3,NA,TRBV7-9,CASGDPRGYSDTQYF
TRBJ1-2,NA,TRBV11-2,CASSLTSGGGYTF
TRBJ2-7,NA,TRBV9,CASSVGGGGRVEQYF
TRBJ2-7,TRBD2,TRBV7-6,CASSLADRGGYEQYF
TRBJ2-6,TRBD1,TRBV4-3,CASSTQGTGANVLTF
TRBJ1-3,NA,TRBV7-9,CASSAPGHPGNTIYF
TRBJ2-2,NA,TRBV5-1,CASSLGSGPGELFF
TRBJ2-3,TRBD2,TRBV10-2,CASSERLAGGTQYF
TRBJ1-4,TRBD1,TRBV12-3/TRBV12-4,CASSLRPGQGEKLFF
TRBJ1-2,NA,TRBV11-2,CASSLGRVDYGYTF
TRBJ2-7,NA,TRBV7-9,CASVGIGWDEQYF
TRBJ2-5,TRBD2,TRBV29-1,CSVVEGMASGRRYQETQYF
NA,NA,TRBV29-1,CSVVYMKGHDEQFF
TRBJ2-2,TRBD2,TRBV11-2,CASSLDFGLAGGSGELFF
NA,TRBD2,TRBV24-1,CATSDSGLANEQFF
TRBJ1-2,TRBD1,TRBV2,CASRQGASGYTF
TRBJ2-5,TRBD1,TRBV4-3,CASSQDRQGQGTQTQYF